The 30 T cell receptor beta chains given below trace back to one sample, sequenced in a study of cytomegalovirus exposure and HLA in healthy donors. With 60 Vbeta and 13 Jbeta primers, the PCR was carried out. Data came from immunoSEQ multiplex PCR; TCRdb stores just in-frame clones and leaves some out. The sample records fewer than 150,000 clones, less than 85% being singletons. Sequencing was done on a sample of PBMCs. Source of these receptors: a man aged 35 to 55 in good health and CMV-seropositive.

V is TRBV9 and J is TRBJ2-7, with unresolved D. CDR1 SGDLS and CDR2 YYNGEE come from the germline V gene. This CDR3 contains 14 residues. Between the trimmed V and J ends, which lost 0 bases and 5 bases, there was a span of 12 bases. The CDR3 DNA reads as TGTGCCAGCAGCGTAGGTAGTACACTAAACGAGCAGTACTTC. Amino acids: CASSVGSTLNEQYF.

The chain links TRBV28 to TRBJ2-5; no clear D. CDR1 is MDHEN and CDR2 is SYDVKM in the germline V gene. The CDR3 loop spans 12 amino acids. The ends were cut back, 2 bases at V and 1 base at J, with 2 bases in the middle. As DNA, the CDR3 is TGTGCCAGCAGTTTACTCCAAGAGACCCAGTACTTC. It yields the protein CASSLLQETQYF.

This rearrangement joins TRBV6-6 to TRBJ2-1, with 10 bases fitting TRBD2. The CDR3 is 16 amino acids. J gave up 6 bases and V 2 bases, and 7 bases lay outside the gene matches. From germline, CDR1 is MNHNY and CDR2 SVGAGI (reference sequence). The CDR3 sequence: CASSYQASGGRNEQFF. CDR3 DNA sequence: TGTGCCAGCAGTTACCAAGCTAGCGGGGGTCGCAATGAGCAGTTCTTC.

This clone was recorded only once. The chain employs TRBV25-1 and TRBJ2-1; D possibly corresponds to TRBD2 (6 bases). Germline values: CDR1 MGHDK, CDR2 SYGVNS. The CDR3 extends over 18 amino acids. Deletions cut 4 bases from V and 4 bases from J, with 23 bases between. The CDR3 region is CASSGRGIGWEVYNEQFF. In nucleotides, the CDR3 is TGTGCCAGCAGTGGCCGCGGGATTGGTTGGGAGGTTTACAATGAGCAGTTCTTC.

This sequence joins TRBV7-8 and TRBJ1-4; the D is unclear. This CDR3 region has 17 residues. The germline V gene has CDR1 SGHVS and CDR2 FQNEAQ. V shed 3 bases and J shed 5 bases, with 19 bases lying between them. CDR3 coding DNA: TGTGCCAGCAGCTTTCTTCCCGTCCGGGTTGGAAATGAAAAACTGTTTTTT. It translates to CASSFLPVRVGNEKLFF. The whole variable domain, remainder taken from reference TRBV7-8 and TRBJ1-4, is GAGVSQSPRYKVAKRGQDVALRCDPISGHVSLFWYQQALGQGPEFLTYFQNEAQLDKSGLPSDRFFAERPEGSVSTLKIQRTQQEDSAVYLCASSFLPVRVGNEKLFFGSGTQLSVL.

This clone occurred a few times. V is TRBV28 and J is TRBJ2-4; 8 bases line up with TRBD2. The germline V gene encodes CDR1 MDHEN and CDR2 SYDVKM. The J segment lost 7 bases and the V segment lost 6 bases, leaving 17 bases of the junction unmatched. The CDR3 is 17 amino acids. The CDR3 protein is CASRSPGGGGAGNIQYF. DNA for the CDR3: TGTGCCAGCAGATCCCCGGGAGGGGGGGGCGCAGGCAACATTCAGTACTTC.

The chain employs TRBV7-9 and TRBJ2-3; D may be TRBD2 (5 bases). Trimming removed 4 bases from V and 2 bases from J, with 19 bases in between. The germline gives CDR1 SEHNR, CDR2 FQNEAQ (reference sequence). This CDR3 is 17 amino acids long. CDR3 protein: CASSSPGAERTTDTQYF. The CDR3 DNA sequence: TGTGCCAGCAGCTCCCCGGGTGCGGAGCGGACCACAGATACGCAGTATTTT.

V is TRBV4-3 and J is TRBJ2-7, with D maybe TRBD1 (6 bases). Germline V gene lookup returns CDR1 LGHNA and CDR2 YSLEER. The CDR3 is 17 residues long. V dropped 0 bases and J dropped 0 bases, with 15 bases sitting between them. The CDR3, as DNA: TGCGCCAGCAGCCAAGATCTTTCAACAGGGTTCTCCTACGAGCAGTACTTC. Translated, it gives CASSQDLSTGFSYEQYF.

The chain couples TRBV5-1 to TRBJ2-3, with D perhaps matching TRBD2 (6 bases). V lost 4 bases and J lost 0, with 12 bases in between. In germline, CDR1 is SGHRS, CDR2 YFSETQ. The CDR3 length is 15 residues. CDR3 DNA: TGCGCCAGCAGCAACGGGGGAACTAGCACAGATACGCAGTATTTT. It yields the protein CASSNGGTSTDTQYF.

The CDR3 loop reads CASSTGGSGSSTDTQYF. CDR3 sequence (DNA): TGCGCCAGCAGCACTGGGGGTAGCGGGAGTAGCACAGATACGCAGTATTTT. The chain is built from TRBV5-1 and TRBJ2-3; 9 positions match TRBD2. The germline gives CDR1 SGHRS, CDR2 YFSETQ. V was pared by 4 bases and J by 0 bases, with 9 bases of the junction left unmatched. The CDR3 has 17 amino acids.

The genes are TRBV7-9 and TRBJ1-3, with D uncertain. CDR1 SEHNR and CDR2 FQNEAQ come from the germline V gene (reference sequence). The CDR3 totals 17 residues. V dropped 0 bases and J dropped 4 bases, with 16 bases sitting between them. The CDR3 loop reads CASSLAGQRPGGNTIYF. The CDR3 coding sequence is TGTGCCAGCAGCTTAGCAGGCCAGCGCCCCGGGGGAAACACCATATATTTT.

This chain uses TRBV5-4 with TRBJ1-1, with D maybe TRBD1 (5 bases). The CDR3 loop spans 14 amino acids. CDR1 and CDR2 from the germline V gene are SGHNT and YYREEE (reference sequence). Trimming stripped 3 bases from V and 5 bases from J, with 14 bases between. CDR3 region: CASSSRKDITEAFF. CDR3 sequence (DNA): TGTGCCAGCAGCTCCCGCAAGGACATTACTGAAGCTTTCTTT.

Regarding this clone: The same CDR3 can be traced to other DNA sequences in this sample. CDR3: CASSQGQNYGYTF. The CDR3 DNA reads as TGTGCCAGCTCACAGGGACAGAACTATGGCTACACCTTC. The genes are TRBV18 and TRBJ1-2, with 7 bases identical to TRBD1. The CDR3 length is 13 residues. V lost 4 bases to trimming and J lost 2 bases; unmatched junction nucleotides: 1. Germline lookup yields CDR1 KGHSH and CDR2 LQKENI.

This clone showed up just a few times. CDR3 residues: CAISDDRGPTDTQYF. The DNA of the CDR3 is TGTGCCATCAGTGATGACAGGGGGCCGACAGATACGCAGTATTTT. The gene calls are TRBV10-3 and TRBJ2-3, with 10 positions matching TRBD1. Germline V gene data show CDR1 as ENHRY and CDR2 as SYGVKD. The CDR3 runs 15 residues. V was pared by 3 bases and J by 3 bases, with 3 bases of the junction left unmatched.

The DNA of the CDR3 is TGCAGTGCTAGAGTTGGGACTAGCGTGTTCTTC. Translating it yields CSARVGTSVFF. The chain couples TRBV20-1 to TRBJ2-1, with 10 bases fitting TRBD2. CDR3 length: 11 amino acids. Germline loops: CDR1 DFQATT, CDR2 SNEGSKA (reference sequence). V trimming: 1 base; J trimming: 15 bases; junction bases outside the gene matches: 3.

The gene calls are TRBV5-4 and TRBJ2-2; 13 nucleotides agree with TRBD2. This CDR3 is built from 17 residues. Unmatched junction bases numbered 5, after V lost 4 bases and J lost 2 bases. CDR1 and CDR2 (germline): SGHNT, YYREEE (reference sequence). As DNA, the CDR3 is TGTGCCAGCAGCCGCGGACTAGCGGGGGCCAACACCGGGGAGCTGTTTTTT. Translating it yields CASSRGLAGANTGELFF.

This clone was found a few times. The chain uses TRBV10-2 and TRBJ1-4; 8 bases fit TRBD1. CDR1 is WSHSY and CDR2 is SAAADI in the germline V gene. Trimming took 6 bases from V and 2 from J; bases not matched to a gene: 5. The CDR3 runs 15 residues. Written as DNA, the CDR3 is TGCGCCAGCAGGAGTTCAGGGGGCACTAATGAAAAACTGTTTTTT. Protein product: CASRSSGGTNEKLFF.

The CDR3 reads CASSPNFPKGFYTEAFF. CDR3 DNA sequence: TGTGCCAGCTCACCAAATTTCCCTAAGGGGTTTTACACTGAAGCTTTCTTT. The rearrangement uses TRBV18 and TRBJ1-1; D perhaps matches TRBD1 (5 bases). The germline V gene has CDR1 KGHSH and CDR2 LQKENI. This CDR3 contains 17 residues. V lost 2 bases and J lost 3, with 19 bases in between.

This chain links TRBV4-1 with TRBJ2-7, with TRBD2 identical over 8 bases. The J segment lost 7 bases and the V segment lost 0 bases, leaving 8 bases of the junction unmatched. Germline CDR1 and CDR2: MGHRA and YSYEKL. The CDR3 contains 15 residues. The CDR3 loop is CASSQEQREWDEQYF. The CDR3 DNA is TGCGCCAGCAGCCAAGAGCAGCGGGAGTGGGATGAGCAGTACTTC.

Concerning this clone itself: This same CDR3 is encoded by further DNA sequences in the sample. The chain recombines TRBV4-3 with TRBJ1-6; D remains unclear. Germline loops: CDR1 LGHNA, CDR2 YSLEER. The CDR3 has 13 residues. The germline V and J ends were trimmed by 0 bases and 11 bases, with 8 bases remaining between them. CDR3 residues: CASSQDRSPPLHF. In nucleotides, the CDR3 is TGCGCCAGCAGCCAAGACCGGTCTCCACCCCTCCACTTT.

This chain connects TRBV5-1 to TRBJ2-2, with D maybe TRBD1 (6 bases). CDR1 and CDR2 (germline): SGHRS, YFSETQ. The CDR3 consists of 16 residues. The V gene lost 2 bases and the J gene lost 1 base, with 12 bases spanning the gap. The CDR3 here is CASSFTGTQNTGELFF. The DNA of the CDR3 is TGCGCCAGCAGCTTCACCGGGACACAGAACACCGGGGAGCTGTTTTTT.

V gene TRBV7-9 combines with J gene TRBJ1-2; 11 positions match TRBD1. Looked up from germline, CDR1 is SEHNR and CDR2 is FQNEAQ (reference sequence). Trimming took 7 bases from V and 4 from J; bases not matched to a gene: 8. This CDR3 has 15 amino acids. The CDR3 spells CASTPGTGGSYGYTF. As DNA, the CDR3 is TGTGCCAGCACCCCGGGGACAGGGGGAAGCTATGGCTACACCTTC.

The chain is built from TRBV7-9 and TRBJ2-7; D gene ambiguous. The V gene's germline CDR1 is SEHNR and CDR2 FQNEAQ (reference sequence). CDR3 length: 14 amino acids. The V and J ends lost 1 base and 0 bases respectively, with 7 bases between them. The CDR3 protein is CASSLDISSYEQYF. The DNA for the CDR3 is TGTGCCAGCAGCTTAGACATCAGCTCCTACGAGCAGTACTTC.

To note about this clone: This same CDR3 is encoded by further DNA sequences in the sample. The V gene is TRBV5-1, the J gene TRBJ2-2; TRBD2 matches at 10 bases. Germline V gives CDR1 SGHRS, CDR2 YFSETQ. The CDR3 runs 14 residues. The ends lost 5 bases at V and 4 bases at J; junction bases unmatched: 2. CDR3 coding DNA: TGCGCCAGCAGTCTAGCGGGGGTCACCGGGGAGCTGTTTTTT. It specifies CASSLAGVTGELFF.

The chain combines TRBV4-1 with TRBJ2-7; no clear D. The CDR3 contains 15 residues. CDR1 and CDR2 from the germline V gene are MGHRA and YSYEKL. Trimming left V 4 bases short and J 0 bases short, with 13 bases between. The CDR3 is CASSPQVLSSYEQYF. CDR3 sequence (DNA): TGCGCCAGCAGCCCGCAGGTCCTTAGCTCCTACGAGCAGTACTTC.

V and J are TRBV7-9 and TRBJ2-5; 10 positions match TRBD1. This CDR3 comprises 16 residues. V gave up 5 bases and J gave up 5 bases; unmatched junction bases: 11. Germline V CDR1 and CDR2: SEHNR, FQNEAQ (reference sequence). CDR3 residues: CASSPIRQGAGETQYF. For the CDR3, the DNA is TGTGCCAGCAGCCCGATCAGACAGGGGGCGGGGGAGACCCAGTACTTC.

V and J are TRBV18 and TRBJ1-2; weak D call: TRBD1 (5 bases). In germline, CDR1 is KGHSH, CDR2 LQKENI. Trimming stripped 6 bases from V and 4 bases from J, with 12 bases between. CDR3 size: 13 residues. The CDR3 loop reads CASSPREGYGYTF. CDR3 nucleotides: TGTGCCAGCTCCCCCAGGGAGGGCTATGGCTACACCTTC.

This clone was recorded a few times. The chain couples TRBV7-9 to TRBJ1-1; 9 nucleotides agree with TRBD1. The CDR3 covers 15 residues. From germline, CDR1 is SEHNR and CDR2 FQNEAQ (reference sequence). The junction had 8 bases not matched to a gene; V was cut back by 6 bases and J by 3 bases. CDR3 nucleotide sequence: TGTGCCAGCAGAAAACAGGGGGCCCTGGACACTGAAGCTTTCTTT. Amino acid sequence: CASRKQGALDTEAFF.

This clone was observed a few times. One junction end disagrees with the germline gene, perhaps due to a read error. The chain has TRBV7-7 and TRBJ2-5, with 7 bases lining up with TRBD1. Germline V lookup: CDR1 SSHAT, CDR2 FNYEAQ (reference sequence). The CDR3 sequence is 14 residues long. The CDR3 here is CASSPGTAKETQYF. CDR3 bases: TGTGCTAGCAGCCCCGGGACAGCGAAAGAGACCCAGTACTTC.

The V call is TRBV10-3, the J call TRBJ2-7; the match to TRBD2 covers 7 bases. In germline, CDR1 is ENHRY, CDR2 SYGVKD. The CDR3 covers 14 residues. V was clipped by 4 bases and J by 4 bases; unmatched bases: 7. The CDR3 DNA reads TGTGCCATCAGTGTAGAGCGGGACTTTTACGAGCAGTACTTC. It encodes CAISVERDFYEQYF.